This T cell receptor (beta chain) comes out of a study of T cells in tuberculosis. Study information: The T cells targeted glucose monomycolate, a mycobacterial lipid, via CD1B.

The study, taken as a whole, reports: Active tuberculosis TCR-alpha repertoires lay closer to GMM-specific TCRs than IGRA-negative controls, suggesting clonal expansion.

Stated time point: new active TB diagnosis, blood taken before or within 7 days of starting treatment. TCRdb's table, derived via immunoSEQ multiplex PCR, lists solely in-frame clones and lacks some. The sample includes 25,000 to 35,000 clones, roughly 87% seen only once; the top ten take over 5%. The CDR3 length is 15 residues. CDR1 is MNHNY and CDR2 is SVGAGI in the germline V gene (reference sequence). Trimming cost V 0 bases and J 3 bases, with 9 bases left between them. In regard to this clone: The antigen is not known.

The sequence was collected from an adult with tuberculosis. The source was PBMCs, collected at tuberculosis diagnosis. This chain connects TRBV6-6 to TRBJ1-5; D uncertain. In DNA form, the CDR3 reads TGTGCCAGCAGTTACTCGGTCCGACACAATCAGCCCCAGCATTTT. Translation: CASSYSVRHNQPQHF.